The clone carrying this T cell receptor (beta chain) was seen many times. Its antigen is unknown. The sample comes from a study of CD8 T cells in ankylosing spondylitis. Findings of the study overall: Before this, some motif variants had been reported in reactive arthritis synovial fluid and blood.

The ends lost 1 base at V and 4 bases at J; junction bases unmatched: 4. The germline gives CDR1 SGDLS, CDR2 YYNGEE. The CDR3 is 15 residues long. By quantitative 5'-RACE with molecular barcodes, the TCR beta libraries were made. TCRdb fed the 5' RACE reads into MiXCR, producing one record per CDR3 protein. The sample lists several hundred distinct CDR3 sequences, 2.5% to 3% seen once, with roughly 87% in the top ten. Sample: blood, either unsorted or a sorted T cell fraction (not recorded which). J is TRBJ2-3 and V is TRBV9; 9 bases are shared with TRBD1. This TCR was sampled from a male donor with ankylosing spondylitis or in good health (not recorded which). The CDR3, as DNA: TGTGCCAGCAGCGTATTCGGGACAGGGCCAGATACGCAGTATTTT. It specifies CASSVFGTGPDTQYF.